The next 3 T cell receptor beta chains were all read from a single sample in a study of blood T cell repertoires in COVID-19. Here immunoSEQ multiplex PCR was the method, and the copy in TCRdb shows in-frame clones only, minus some. The sample records a few hundred thousand clones, around 87% being singletons. The source material was PBMCs or T cells enriched from blood (not recorded which). These receptors came from a man aged 25-45 years who had recovered from COVID-19.

The chain uses TRBV2 and TRBJ2-5; D gene unclear. Germline V gene data show CDR1 as SNHLY and CDR2 as FYNNEI. V lost 0 bases and J 1 base, leaving 9 bases between the germline ends. This CDR3 has 15 amino acids. The CDR3 DNA follows: TGTGCCAGCAGTGAAGCGCACTCGATCCAAGAGACCCAGTACTTC. Residues: CASSEAHSIQETQYF.

The chain uses TRBV7-6 and TRBJ2-3, with a weak D call TRBD2 (5 bases). V lost 5 bases and J 5 bases, leaving 20 bases between the germline ends. CDR1 and CDR2 (germline): SGHVS, FNYEAQ. The CDR3 has 16 amino acids. The CDR3 bases are TGTGCCAGCAGCCCCGAACTAGTTTCAAGTTTAGATACGCAGTATTTT. Translation gives CASSPELVSSLDTQYF.

CDR3 coding DNA: TGTGCCAGCTCACCACCTACAGGGACGAGCACAGATACGCAGTATTTT. Translating it yields CASSPPTGTSTDTQYF. This sequence joins TRBV18 and TRBJ2-3; D possibly corresponds to TRBD1 (6 bases). The V end lost 0 bases, the J end lost 0 bases, and 10 bases lay between the germline ends. Germline lookup yields CDR1 KGHSH and CDR2 LQKENI. This CDR3 region has 16 residues.